A selection of T cell receptor beta chains follows, all from one sample in a study of cytomegalovirus exposure and HLA in healthy donors. Generated by immunoSEQ multiplex PCR, the TCRdb table keeps only in-frame clones and is missing some. The table lists roughly 90,000 clones, roughly four fifths of them singletons. Sequencing was carried out using PBMCs. The receptors originated from a woman between 40 and 55 years old in good health and CMV-seropositive. Both conserved end residues are part of each CDR3. D genes are given only for firm matches. Only part of the rows carry a size: once, few, many, or a class if the clone is expanded.

d_call	v_call	clone_size	j_call	cdr3_nt	cdr3_aa
TRBD2	TRBV7-2	few	TRBJ2-1	TGTGCCAGCAGCCTGGGCTCGGCGGGAGGGGTCGGCTCCTACAATGAGCAGTTCTTC	CASSLGSAGGVGSYNEQFF
.	TRBV4-1	once	TRBJ2-7	TGCGCCAGCAGCCTCCTACAGGGACCCTACGAGCAGTACTTC	CASSLLQGPYEQYF
TRBD2	TRBV28	.	TRBJ2-1	TGTGCCAGCAGACAAAGCGGGAGGGGTTACAATGAGCAGTTCTTC	CASRQSGRGYNEQFF
TRBD2	TRBV5-1	.	TRBJ2-5	TGCGCCAGCAGCTTGGAGGCGGGAGGCCGAAAAGAGACCCAGTACTTC	CASSLEAGGRKETQYF
.	TRBV28	once	TRBJ2-1	TGTGCCAGCAGTCCTAGGGGACTTGACAATGAGCAGTTCTTC	CASSPRGLDNEQFF
.	TRBV19	.	TRBJ1-1	TGTGCCAGTAGTATGGCGGGGAGAATGAACACTGAAGCTTTCTTT	CASSMAGRMNTEAFF
TRBD1	TRBV4-3	.	TRBJ2-3	TGCGCCAGCAGCCAAGATATGGTAGGACAGGGGGCTTATACGCAGTATTTT	CASSQDMVGQGAYTQYF
TRBD2	TRBV18	.	TRBJ2-1	TGTGCCAGCTCACTAGCGGGAGGATTTAATGAGCAGTTCTTC	CASSLAGGFNEQFF
.	TRBV27	few	TRBJ2-3	TGTGCCAGCAGGGTCGATACGAGTGGCGGGCCAGATACGCAGTATTTT	CASRVDTSGGPDTQYF
TRBD2	TRBV4-1	few	TRBJ2-7	TGCGCCAGCAGCCCTTTAGCGGGAGAGCACCACGAGCAGTACTTC	CASSPLAGEHHEQYF
.	TRBV7-3	.	TRBJ2-6	TGTGCCAGCAGCCAACGACAGGCCGGCACTGGGGCCAACGTCCTGACTTTC	CASSQRQAGTGANVLTF
.	TRBV6-9	.	TRBJ1-2	TGTGCCAGTGGACAGCACGCCTATGGCTACACCTTC	CASGQHAYGYTF
.	TRBV9	.	TRBJ1-2	TGTGCCAGCAGCGTAGACGGGACTTGGTATGGCTACCCCTTC	CASSVDGTWYGYPF
TRBD1	TRBV6-6	once	TRBJ2-5	TGTGCCAGCAGTTATGGACAGGGGTTAGGGGAGACCCAGTACTTC	CASSYGQGLGETQYF
.	TRBV20-1	.	TRBJ2-1	TGCAGTGCCTGGGACACCACCTCCCCTTTCTTC	CSAWDTTSPFF
.	TRBV6-4	.	TRBJ1-2	TGTGCCAGCAGTCGAAACGACGACGGGGACTACACCTTC	CASSRNDDGDYTF
TRBD2	TRBV9	once	TRBJ2-2	TGTGCCAGCAGCTCAGGAGCTAGCGGGAGTGACACCGGGGAGCTGTTTTTT	CASSSGASGSDTGELFF
.	TRBV11-3	once	TRBJ1-3	TGTGCCAGCAGTGAGGCGTTCTCTGGAAACACCATATATTTT	CASSEAFSGNTIYF
TRBD2	TRBV27	.	TRBJ2-5	TGTGCCAGCAGGAGAGCGGGAGGGAGAGAGACCCAGTACTTC	CASRRAGGRETQYF
TRBD1	TRBV7-9	.	TRBJ1-6	TGTGCCAGCAGCTCAGAAAAAGACAGGGCAAGTAATTCACCCCTCCACTTT	CASSSEKDRASNSPLHF
TRBD2	TRBV5-1	once	TRBJ2-1	TGCGCCAGCAGCTTGGTTTCGGGAGGCCGTAATGAGCAGTTCTTC	CASSLVSGGRNEQFF
TRBD2	TRBV28	.	TRBJ2-1	TGTGCCAGCAGTTTAATCTCTAGCGGCACCCTGCGGCAGTTCTTC	CASSLISSGTLRQFF
.	TRBV13	.	TRBJ2-1	TGTGCCAGCAGCTTAGATTACTCCTACAATGAGCAGTTCTTC	CASSLDYSYNEQFF
TRBD1	TRBV2	few	TRBJ2-7	TGTGCCAGCAGACGTGGGACAGTTTACCACGAGCAGTACTTC	CASRRGTVYHEQYF
.	TRBV10-3	.	TRBJ2-7	TGTGCCATCAGTGACACGGGAAGCTCCTACGAGCAGTACTTC	CAISDTGSSYEQYF
TRBD2	TRBV27	.	TRBJ2-5	TGTGCCAGCAGGGCTAGCGGGAGGGCAGTTGCCCAAGAGACCCAGTACTTC	CASRASGRAVAQETQYF
.	TRBV7-9	.	TRBJ2-1	TGTGCCAGCAGCTTAGTAAGGGGCCCCGCTCAGCAGTTCTTC	CASSLVRGPAQQFF
TRBD1	TRBV18	.	TRBJ1-5	TGTGCCAGCTCACCCGTAACAGGGGTTGGCAATCAGCCCCAGCATTTT	CASSPVTGVGNQPQHF
TRBD2	TRBV18	.	TRBJ2-1	TGTGCCAGCTCACCACTGCGGGGGTTACTCTCCTACAATGAGCAGTTCTTC	CASSPLRGLLSYNEQFF
TRBD1	TRBV7-6	.	TRBJ2-2	TGTGCCAGCAGCTTGGGACAGGGTTTCGGCGGGGAGCTGTTTTTT	CASSLGQGFGGELFF
TRBD2	TRBV5-5	.	TRBJ2-1	TGTGCCAGCAGCTTTCTAGTCTGGCTAGCGGTCTCCTACAATGAGCAGTTCTTC	CASSFLVWLAVSYNEQFF
TRBD1	TRBV7-3	.	TRBJ2-2	TGTGCCAGCAGCTTAAAAGACCCCAGGACAGGGGCGAACACCGGGGAGCTGTTTTTT	CASSLKDPRTGANTGELFF
.	TRBV7-9	.	TRBJ1-2	TGTGCCAGCAGCTTAGCTGGGGGAGGCACTTTCTATGGCTACACCTTC	CASSLAGGGTFYGYTF
.	TRBV7-6	.	TRBJ2-7	TGTGCCAGCAGCTTAGGACAGGACTACGAGCAGTACTTC	CASSLGQDYEQYF
.	TRBV18	.	TRBJ1-3	TGTGCCAGCTCACCACCAAACAGGTCCTCTGGAAACACCATATATTTT	CASSPPNRSSGNTIYF
TRBD2	TRBV5-1	.	TRBJ2-3	TGCGCCAGCGCCGATTTGGTGGCTAGCGGGAGGGGAGATACGCAGTATTTT	CASADLVASGRGDTQYF
TRBD2	TRBV7-9	.	TRBJ2-1	TGTGCCAGCAGCTCCCCTGGGGCTAGCGGGAGCGGATCACAATACGAGCAGTTCTTC	CASSSPGASGSGSQYEQFF
.	TRBV11-3	.	TRBJ1-2	TGTGCCAGCAGCTTAGGCCGGAACTCGGGGGGCTACACCTTC	CASSLGRNSGGYTF
TRBD2	TRBV7-6	.	TRBJ2-7	TGTGCCAGCAGCTACGCGACTAGCGGTTCCTACGAGCAGTACTTC	CASSYATSGSYEQYF
.	TRBV7-3	.	TRBJ1-2	TGTGCCAGCAGTCCAGGGGCCGCAAGCTATGGCTACACCTTC	CASSPGAASYGYTF
TRBD2	TRBV28	.	TRBJ2-6	TGTGCCAGCGGGGAGGCGGGAGCGGTCTCTGGGGCCAACGTCCTGACTTTC	CASGEAGAVSGANVLTF
TRBD2	TRBV27	.	TRBJ2-1	TGTGCCAGCAGTTTAGACGCCGGACTAGCGGGAGTTGGGCAGTTCTTC	CASSLDAGLAGVGQFF
TRBD1	TRBV4-3	few	TRBJ2-7	TGCGCCAGCAGCCCTGGTGCGGGACAGGGGTTCTACGAGCAGTACTTC	CASSPGAGQGFYEQYF